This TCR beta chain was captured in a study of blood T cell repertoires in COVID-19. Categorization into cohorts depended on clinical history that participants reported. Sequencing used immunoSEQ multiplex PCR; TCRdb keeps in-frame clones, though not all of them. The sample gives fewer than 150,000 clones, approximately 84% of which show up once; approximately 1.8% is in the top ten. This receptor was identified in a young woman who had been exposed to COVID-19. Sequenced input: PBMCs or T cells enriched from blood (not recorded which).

CDR3 bases: TGTGCCAGCAGCCAGTACAGGGGAATTGACGAGCAGTACTTC. Protein: CASSQYRGIDEQYF. V and J are TRBV3-1 (or the pseudogene TRBV3-2) and TRBJ2-7; TRBD1 matches at 7 bases. V shed 3 bases and J 5 bases; nucleotides not matched to a gene: 7. The CDR3 is 14 residues long. Germline V gives CDR1 LGHDT, CDR2 YNNKEL (reference sequence).